This section outlines one T cell receptor beta chain sequence together with its context. Its antigen remains unidentified. The data were taken from a study of vaccination effects on CD4 cells after COVID-19. Within the ViraFEST assay, antigen-specific CD4+ T cells underwent expansion with viral peptide pools prior to sequencing. The authors isolated CD4+ T cells after about eleven days of culture. Either the mRNA-1273 or the BNT162b2 vaccine was given to participants as two doses. TCRdb keeps only in-frame clones here, not all; method: immunoSEQ multiplex PCR. The sample consists of some 14,000 clones, roughly 72% of them appearing once. The CDR3 extends over 14 amino acids. From germline, CDR1 is LNHDA and CDR2 SQIVND (reference sequence). With 1 base removed from V and 6 bases from J, the gap between germline ends came to 9 bases.

Sequenced material: CD4+ T cells from PBMCs cultured with SARS-CoV-2 spike peptides, taken after COVID-19 vaccination. The genes are TRBV19 and TRBJ2-2; possible D gene TRBD1, 5 bases. The receptor's source is a human donor who received a COVID-19 vaccine. The CDR3 nucleotides are TGTGCCAGTAGTATAGCCAGGGTCGCCGGGGAGCTGTTTTTT. This codes for CASSIARVAGELFF.